This T cell receptor beta chain was captured in a study of blood T cell repertoires in COVID-19. Measured with immunoSEQ multiplex PCR; TCRdb has only the in-frame clones, and not every one. The table records roughly 290,000 clones, around 87% of them present only once. Germline CDR1 GTSNPN, CDR2 SVGIG (reference sequence). There are 13 residues in the CDR3. V dropped 0 bases and J dropped 6; count of bases not matched to a gene: 1. The sequencing sample was made of PBMCs or T cells enriched from blood (not recorded which). V and J are TRBV30 and TRBJ1-1; 10 nucleotides line up with TRBD1. The receptor was derived from a woman between 18 and 29 years old with acute COVID-19. The CDR3: CAWSVGTGAEAFF. The CDR3 coding sequence is TGTGCCTGGAGTGTAGGGACAGGGGCTGAAGCTTTCTTT.